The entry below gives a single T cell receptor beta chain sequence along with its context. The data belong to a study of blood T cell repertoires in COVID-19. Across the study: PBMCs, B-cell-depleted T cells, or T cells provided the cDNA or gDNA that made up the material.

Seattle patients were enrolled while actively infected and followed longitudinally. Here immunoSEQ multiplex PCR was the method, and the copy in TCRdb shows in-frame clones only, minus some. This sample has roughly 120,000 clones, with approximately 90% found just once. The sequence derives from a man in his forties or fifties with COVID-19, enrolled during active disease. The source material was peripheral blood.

CDR3 sequence: CSVSGRVSGELFF. The CDR3 DNA follows: TGCAGCGTCTCCGGGAGGGTTAGCGGGGAGCTGTTTTTT. The rearrangement joins TRBV29-1 to TRBJ2-2; 8 bases are a match to TRBD2. This CDR3 spans 13 amino acids. Germline V gene lookup returns CDR1 SQVTM and CDR2 ANQGSEA. Germline trimming cut 6 bases from V and 7 bases from J; bases unmatched to any gene: 7.